This TCR beta chain is from a study of human T cells and chemical hapten exposure. TCRdb reanalysed the RACE reads using MiXCR and keeps one entry per CDR3 protein. This sample has about 190,000 distinct CDR3 sequences, with about 22% found just once. Germline V gene data show CDR1 as SGHTA and CDR2 as FQGNSA. V was shortened by 2 bases and J by 4 bases, with 3 bases between the two germline ends. The CDR3 has 11 residues. Time point meaning: patch test 3, about 24 weeks after DPC sensitization. Treatment specified: therapeutic diphenylcyclopropenone sensitization with weekly scalp DPC. The material sequenced was whole blood, taken in connection with sensitization to the hapten diphenylcyclopropenone (DPC). This TCR came from a woman in her forties with alopecia areata. Some clones in this sample may be carry-over from other donors' samples. V usage is TRBV7-2 and J usage is TRBJ2-7; no clear D gene. The CDR3 DNA reads as TGTGCCAGCAGCTTACAGTACGAGCAGTACTTC. Translated, it gives CASSLQYEQYF.